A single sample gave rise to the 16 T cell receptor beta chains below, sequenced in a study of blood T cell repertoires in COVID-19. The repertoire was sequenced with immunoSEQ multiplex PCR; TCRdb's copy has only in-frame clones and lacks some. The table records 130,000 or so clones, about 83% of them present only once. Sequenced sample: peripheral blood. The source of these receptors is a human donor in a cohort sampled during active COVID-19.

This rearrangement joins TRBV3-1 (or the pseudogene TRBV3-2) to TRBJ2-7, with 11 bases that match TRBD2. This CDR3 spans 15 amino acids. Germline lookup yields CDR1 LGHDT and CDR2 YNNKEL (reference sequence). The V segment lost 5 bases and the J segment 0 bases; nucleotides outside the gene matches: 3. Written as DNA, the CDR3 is TGTGCCAGCAGCTTCGGGACTAGCGGCTCCTACGAGCAGTACTTC. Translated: CASSFGTSGSYEQYF.

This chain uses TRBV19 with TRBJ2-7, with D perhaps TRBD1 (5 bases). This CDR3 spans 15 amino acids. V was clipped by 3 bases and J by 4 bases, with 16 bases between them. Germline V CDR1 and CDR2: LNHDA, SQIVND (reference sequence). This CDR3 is CASSILAGWGYEQYF. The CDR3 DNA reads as TGTGCCAGTAGTATTTTGGCAGGGTGGGGATACGAGCAGTACTTC. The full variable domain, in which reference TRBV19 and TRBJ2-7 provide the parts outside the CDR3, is DGGITQSPKYLFRKEGQNVTLSCEQNLNHDAMYWYRQDPGQGLRLIYYSQIVNDFQKGDIAEGYSVSREKKESFPLTVTSAQKNPTAFYLCASSILAGWGYEQYFGPGTRLTVT.

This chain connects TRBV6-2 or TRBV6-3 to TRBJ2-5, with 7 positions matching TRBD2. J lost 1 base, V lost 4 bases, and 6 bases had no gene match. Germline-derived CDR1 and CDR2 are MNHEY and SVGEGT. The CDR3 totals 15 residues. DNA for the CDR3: TGTGCCAGCAGTTTCGGAGGGACTATCCAAGAGACCCAGTACTTC. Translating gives CASSFGGTIQETQYF.

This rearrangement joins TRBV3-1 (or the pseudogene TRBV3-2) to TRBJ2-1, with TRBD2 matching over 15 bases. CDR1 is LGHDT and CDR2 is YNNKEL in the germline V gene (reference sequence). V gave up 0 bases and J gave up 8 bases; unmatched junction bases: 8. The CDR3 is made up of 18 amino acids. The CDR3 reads CASSQDLGTSGRRDEQFF. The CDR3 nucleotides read TGTGCCAGCAGCCAAGATCTGGGGACTAGCGGGAGGAGGGATGAGCAGTTCTTC.

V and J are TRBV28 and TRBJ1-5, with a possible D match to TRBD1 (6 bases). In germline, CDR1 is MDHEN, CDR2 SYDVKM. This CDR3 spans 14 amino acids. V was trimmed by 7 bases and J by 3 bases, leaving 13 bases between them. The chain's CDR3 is CASTSGQLNQPQHF. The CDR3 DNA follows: TGTGCCAGCACTTCGGGACAACTCAATCAGCCCCAGCATTTT.

CDR3 DNA sequence: TGTGCCAGCTCACCAACTAGCGGGAGCTCCTACGAGCAGTACTTC. This translates into CASSPTSGSSYEQYF. The genes are TRBV18 and TRBJ2-7, with TRBD2 identical over 11 bases. CDR3 length: 15 residues. Germline CDR1 and CDR2: KGHSH and LQKENI. V dropped 2 bases and J dropped 0; count of bases not matched to a gene: 0.

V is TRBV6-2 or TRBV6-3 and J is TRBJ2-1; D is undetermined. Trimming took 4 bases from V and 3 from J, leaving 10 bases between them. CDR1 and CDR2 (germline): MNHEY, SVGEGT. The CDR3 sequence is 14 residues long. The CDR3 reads CASSSYIDYNEQFF. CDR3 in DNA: TGTGCCAGCAGTTCCTATATAGACTACAATGAGCAGTTCTTC.

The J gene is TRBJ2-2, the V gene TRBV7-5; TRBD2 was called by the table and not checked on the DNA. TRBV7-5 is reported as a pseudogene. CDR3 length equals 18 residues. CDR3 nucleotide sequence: TGTGCCAGAAGCTTGTTACTGCTCACTTTCCTGGACACCGGGGAGCTGTTTTTT. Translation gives CARSLLLLTFLDTGELFF.

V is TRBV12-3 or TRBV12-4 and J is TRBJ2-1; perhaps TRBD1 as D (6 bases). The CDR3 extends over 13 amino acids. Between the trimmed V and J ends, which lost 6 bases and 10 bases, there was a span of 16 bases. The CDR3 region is CASSRRGVNEQFF. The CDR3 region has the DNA TGTGCCAGCAGCCGCAGGGGAGTCAACGAGCAGTTCTTC.

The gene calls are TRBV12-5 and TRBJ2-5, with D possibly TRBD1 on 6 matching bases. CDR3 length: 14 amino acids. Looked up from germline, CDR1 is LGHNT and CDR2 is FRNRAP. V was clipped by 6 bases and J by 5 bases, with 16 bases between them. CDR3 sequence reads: CASGPQTGSETQYF. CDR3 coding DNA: TGTGCTAGTGGCCCTCAAACAGGGTCGGAGACCCAGTACTTC.

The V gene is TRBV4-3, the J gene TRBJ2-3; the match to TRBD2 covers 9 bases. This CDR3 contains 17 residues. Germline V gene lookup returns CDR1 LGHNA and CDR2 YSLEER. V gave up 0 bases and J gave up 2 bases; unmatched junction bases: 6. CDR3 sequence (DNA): TGCGCCAGCAGCCAAGATCCCGCGGGAGGGCCCACAGATACGCAGTATTTT. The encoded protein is CASSQDPAGGPTDTQYF.

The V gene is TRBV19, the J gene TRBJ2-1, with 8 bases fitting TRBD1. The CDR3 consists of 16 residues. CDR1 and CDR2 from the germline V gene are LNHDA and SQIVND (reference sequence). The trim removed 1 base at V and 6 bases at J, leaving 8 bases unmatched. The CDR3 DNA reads TGTGCCAGTAGTATAGCCCGGGACAGGATTGGCAATGAGCAGTTCTTC. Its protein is CASSIARDRIGNEQFF.

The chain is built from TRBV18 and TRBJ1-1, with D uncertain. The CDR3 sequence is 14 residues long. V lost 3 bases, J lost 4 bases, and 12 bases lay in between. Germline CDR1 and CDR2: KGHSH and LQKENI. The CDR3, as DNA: TGTGCCAGCTCACCCATTGACTTACCCACTGAAGCTTTCTTT. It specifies CASSPIDLPTEAFF.

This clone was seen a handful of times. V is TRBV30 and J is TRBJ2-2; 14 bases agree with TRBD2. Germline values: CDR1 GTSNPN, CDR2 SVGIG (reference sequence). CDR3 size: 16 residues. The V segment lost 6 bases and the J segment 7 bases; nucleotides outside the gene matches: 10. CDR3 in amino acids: CACRGLAGGLGGELFF. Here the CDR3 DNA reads TGTGCCTGCAGAGGACTAGCGGGAGGCCTCGGCGGGGAGCTGTTTTTT.

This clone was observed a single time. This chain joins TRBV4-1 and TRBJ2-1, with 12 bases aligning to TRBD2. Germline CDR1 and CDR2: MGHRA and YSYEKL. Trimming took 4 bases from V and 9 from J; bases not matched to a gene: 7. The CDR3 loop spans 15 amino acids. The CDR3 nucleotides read TGCGCCAGCAGCCGCCCGACTAGCGGGAGTGGTGAGCAGTTCTTC. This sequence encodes CASSRPTSGSGEQFF.

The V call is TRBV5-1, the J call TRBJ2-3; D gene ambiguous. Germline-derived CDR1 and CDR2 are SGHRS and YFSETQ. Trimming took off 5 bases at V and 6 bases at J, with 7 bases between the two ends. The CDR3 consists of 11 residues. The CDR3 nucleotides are TGCGCCAGCAGAGAGGTCGATACGCAGTATTTT. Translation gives CASREVDTQYF.